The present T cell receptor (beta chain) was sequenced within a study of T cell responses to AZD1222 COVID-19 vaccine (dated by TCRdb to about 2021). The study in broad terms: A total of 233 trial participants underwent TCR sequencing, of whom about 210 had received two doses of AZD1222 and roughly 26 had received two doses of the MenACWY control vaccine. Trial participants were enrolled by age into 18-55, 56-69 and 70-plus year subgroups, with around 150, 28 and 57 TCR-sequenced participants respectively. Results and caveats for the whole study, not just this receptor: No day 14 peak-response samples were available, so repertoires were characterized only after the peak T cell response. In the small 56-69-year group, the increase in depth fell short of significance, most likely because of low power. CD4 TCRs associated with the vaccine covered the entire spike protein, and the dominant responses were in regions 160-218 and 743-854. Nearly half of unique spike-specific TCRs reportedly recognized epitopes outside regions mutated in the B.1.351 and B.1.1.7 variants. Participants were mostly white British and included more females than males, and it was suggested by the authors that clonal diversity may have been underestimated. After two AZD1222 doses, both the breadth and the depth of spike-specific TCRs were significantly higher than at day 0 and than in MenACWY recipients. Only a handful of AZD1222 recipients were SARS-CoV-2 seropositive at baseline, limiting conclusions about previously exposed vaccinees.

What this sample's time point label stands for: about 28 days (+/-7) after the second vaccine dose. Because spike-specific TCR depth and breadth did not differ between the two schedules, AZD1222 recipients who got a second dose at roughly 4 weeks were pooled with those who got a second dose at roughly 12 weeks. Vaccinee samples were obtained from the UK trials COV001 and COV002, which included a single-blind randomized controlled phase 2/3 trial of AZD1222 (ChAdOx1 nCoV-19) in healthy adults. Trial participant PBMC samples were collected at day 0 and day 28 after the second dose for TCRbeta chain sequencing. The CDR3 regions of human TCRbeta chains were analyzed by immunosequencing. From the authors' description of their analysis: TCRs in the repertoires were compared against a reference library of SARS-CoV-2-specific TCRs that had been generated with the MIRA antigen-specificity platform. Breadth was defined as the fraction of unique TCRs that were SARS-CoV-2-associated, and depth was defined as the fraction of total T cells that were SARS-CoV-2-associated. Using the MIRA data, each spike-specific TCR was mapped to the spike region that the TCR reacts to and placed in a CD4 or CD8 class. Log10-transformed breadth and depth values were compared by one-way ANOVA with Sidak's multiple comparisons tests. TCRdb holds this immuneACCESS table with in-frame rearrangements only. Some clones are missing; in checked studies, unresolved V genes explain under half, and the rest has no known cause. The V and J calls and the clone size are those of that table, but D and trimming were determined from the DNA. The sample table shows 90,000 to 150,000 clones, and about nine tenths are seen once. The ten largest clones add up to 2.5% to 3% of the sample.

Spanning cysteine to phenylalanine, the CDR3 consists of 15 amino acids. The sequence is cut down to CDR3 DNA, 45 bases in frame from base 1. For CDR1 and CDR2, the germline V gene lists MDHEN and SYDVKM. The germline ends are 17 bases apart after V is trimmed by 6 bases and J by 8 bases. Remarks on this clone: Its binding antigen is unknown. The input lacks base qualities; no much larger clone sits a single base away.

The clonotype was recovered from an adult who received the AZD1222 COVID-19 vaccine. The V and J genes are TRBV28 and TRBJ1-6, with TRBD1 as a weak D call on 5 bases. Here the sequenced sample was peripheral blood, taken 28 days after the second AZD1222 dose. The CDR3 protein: CASSLPNSQDSPLHF. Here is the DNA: TGTGCCAGCAGCCTCCCTAATTCACAGGATTCACCCCTCCACTTT.